This T cell receptor (beta chain) is from a study of T cells in Graves' hyperthyroidism and ophthalmopathy. Study information: Before treatment of any kind, peripheral blood was taken at initial diagnosis.

Ten or more counts support this clonotype. Germline V gives CDR1 MDHEN, CDR2 SYDVKM. This CDR3 contains 16 residues. V lost 5 bases to trimming and J lost 6 bases; unmatched junction nucleotides: 13. The TCR beta CDR3 regions underwent amplification using RNA transcripts as the source. HTBI primers were the set used in a first-round RT-PCR of the TCR CDR3. TCRdb re-derived calls from the multiplex PCR reads in MiXCR, one entry per CDR3 protein. This sample carries about 400,000 distinct CDR3 sequences, 14% to 15% of them seen once, and the ten largest clones take approximately 32%. V is TRBV28 and J is TRBJ2-1; 7 nucleotides align to TRBD2. The sample comprised blood. This sequence was found in a woman aged 30 to 39 with Graves' hyperthyroidism. The CDR3 spells CASSESGIGLSNEQFF. The CDR3 DNA reads TGTGCCAGCAGTGAAAGCGGGATCGGCTTATCCAATGAGCAGTTCTTC.